One and the same sample provided the 28 T cell receptor beta chains below, sequenced in a study of shared clonotypes between healthy human individuals (TCRdb year 2020). Receptors were amplified or captured by the immunoSEQ multiplex PCR assay. TCRdb carries this immuneACCESS record with in-frame sequences only. Its versions omit some clonotypes, under half of them owing to an unresolved V gene in the studies checked, with the rest unexplained. The sample records about 1,800,000 clones, about 95% of which are singletons. The ten biggest clones cover 1.2% of the sample. For the CD8 naive samples, CD45RO-negative cells were positively selected for CCR7, yielding a CD45RA+CCR7+ population from which TemRA cells were excluded. Specimen: naive CD8+ T cells sorted from blood. Reading the label with the study, this specimen's cell subset or site is: CD45RA+CCR7+. The receptors were gathered from a man younger than 35 in good health.

This chain uses TRBV5-5 with TRBJ2-5, with TRBD2 identical over 11 bases. In germline, CDR1 is SGHKS, CDR2 YYEKEE (reference sequence). V shed 4 bases, J shed 5 bases, and the junction held 7 bases outside the gene matches. The CDR3 runs 15 residues. The CDR3 DNA sequence: TGTGCCAGCAGCCCGGGACTAGCGGAGGCTGAGACCCAGTACTTC. Encoded protein: CASSPGLAEAETQYF.

The chain employs TRBV9 and TRBJ1-4; 7 positions agree with TRBD1. Trimming at V came to 4 bases and at J to 8 bases, leaving 8 bases not matched to a gene. The CDR3 is 14 residues long. CDR1 is SGDLS and CDR2 is YYNGEE in the germline V gene. CDR3 sequence reads: CASSQGGEWEKLFF. The CDR3 DNA sequence: TGTGCCAGCAGCCAAGGGGGCGAATGGGAAAAACTGTTTTTT.

This clone was observed once. The chain employs TRBV6-1 and TRBJ2-3, with D possibly called TRBD1 or TRBD2 (5 bases each). Germline V gives CDR1 MNHNS, CDR2 SASEGT. V was cut by 7 bases and J by 2 bases, with 10 bases left in between. This CDR3 has 13 amino acids. CDR3 in amino acids: CASTGTITDTQYF. In DNA form, the CDR3 reads TGTGCCAGCACAGGGACCATCACAGATACGCAGTATTTT.

This clone showed up just once. The chain has TRBV5-1 and TRBJ2-2, with D possibly being TRBD2 (5 bases). This CDR3 has 15 residues. Germline V gene data show CDR1 as SGHRS and CDR2 as YFSETQ. The V end was cut by 0 bases, the J end by 0 bases, with 6 bases between. CDR3 coding DNA: TGCGCCAGCAGCTTGGAACTAGCGAACACCGGGGAGCTGTTTTTT. Residues: CASSLELANTGELFF.

J is TRBJ2-1 and V is TRBV29-1; the match to TRBD2 covers 7 bases. Germline V gene sequence: CDR1 SQVTM, CDR2 ANQGSEA. The CDR3 runs 15 residues. Trimming took 4 bases from V and 5 from J; bases not matched to a gene: 11. CDR3 residues: CSVAGTGGYHNEQFF. The CDR3 nucleotides read TGCAGCGTTGCCGGGACCGGGGGGTATCACAATGAGCAGTTCTTC.

V is TRBV30 and J is TRBJ1-2, with D unresolved. V lost 8 bases to trimming and J lost 4 bases, with 8 bases between them. The germline V gene encodes CDR1 GTSNPN and CDR2 SVGIG (reference sequence). This CDR3 is built from 10 residues. CDR3 sequence reads: CAGWTYGYTF. CDR3 in DNA: TGTGCCGGCTGGACCTATGGCTACACCTTC.

In its sample, this clone was seen a few times. Being one base from a much bigger clone, this may be a read error. This sample includes further DNA sequences coding for the same CDR3. This chain joins TRBV27 and TRBJ2-5; D call uncertain. Germline V lookup: CDR1 MNHEY, CDR2 SMNVEV (reference sequence). Trimming left V 7 bases short and J 5 bases short, with 8 bases between. CDR3 length: 11 residues. The CDR3 bases are TGTGCCAGCACCTTAGGGGAGACCCAGTACTTC. This gives the protein CASTLGETQYF.

The J gene is TRBJ2-1, the V gene TRBV4-1, with 7 bases matching TRBD1. The J segment lost 10 bases and the V segment lost 2 bases, leaving 5 bases of the junction unmatched. Germline CDR1 is MGHRA and CDR2 is YSYEKL. The CDR3 loop spans 13 amino acids. CDR3 sequence reads: CASSQPDRVEQFF. In DNA, the CDR3 is TGCGCCAGCAGCCAACCCGACAGGGTCGAGCAGTTCTTC.

The gene calls are TRBV11-2 and TRBJ2-7; 9 nucleotides align to TRBD1. CDR3 length: 15 amino acids. Germline V gene sequence: CDR1 SGHAT, CDR2 FQNNGV. Trimming cost V 3 bases and J 0 bases; bases outside gene matches: 3. CDR3 bases: TGTGCCAGCAGCTTCGGGACAGGGATCTCCTACGAGCAGTACTTC. Amino acids: CASSFGTGISYEQYF.

V is TRBV9 and J is TRBJ2-3; either TRBD1 or TRBD2 may supply D (5 bases each). This CDR3 spans 15 amino acids. Germline CDR1 reads SGDLS; CDR2 reads YYNGEE. V gave up 0 bases and J gave up 6 bases, with 14 bases separating them. CDR3 region: CASSVVGLGADTQYF. DNA for the CDR3: TGTGCCAGCAGCGTAGTGGGTCTCGGGGCTGATACGCAGTATTTT.

The V and J genes are TRBV2 and TRBJ2-7, with TRBD1 as a possible D gene (5 bases). CDR1 and CDR2 from the germline V gene are SNHLY and FYNNEI. The CDR3 runs 16 residues. The germline V and J ends were trimmed by 2 bases and 2 bases, with 16 bases remaining between them. CDR3 region: CASSERLAGPAYEQYF. Written as DNA, the CDR3 is TGTGCCAGCAGTGAAAGGCTGGCAGGGCCAGCCTACGAGCAGTACTTC.

In DNA form, the CDR3 reads TGTGCTAGTGGTTTAGGCGGGAGTGGGGAGACCCAGTACTTC. It is translated as CASGLGGSGETQYF. The gene calls are TRBV12-5 and TRBJ2-5; 7 positions match TRBD2. The CDR3 is made up of 14 amino acids. J lost 5 bases, V lost 3 bases, and 6 bases had no gene match. Germline CDR1 and CDR2: LGHNT and FRNRAP.

This clone was recorded a few times. The same CDR3 also results from other DNA sequences found in this sample. The genes are TRBV5-6 and TRBJ2-3; D is undetermined. The V gene's germline CDR1 is SGHDT and CDR2 YYEEEE. With 4 bases removed from V and 3 bases from J, the gap between germline ends came to 3 bases. This CDR3 comprises 11 residues. The CDR3 is CASSITDTQYF. CDR3 nucleotide sequence: TGTGCCAGCAGCATTACAGATACGCAGTATTTT.

As concerns this clone: Other nucleotide sequences from this sample produce the same CDR3. The V call is TRBV6-6, the J call TRBJ1-2; D remains ambiguous. This CDR3 is built from 11 residues. Between the trimmed V and J ends, which lost 2 bases and 5 bases, there was a span of 3 bases. Germline-derived CDR1 and CDR2 are MNHNY and SVGAGI (reference sequence). This CDR3 is CASSYVYGYTF. The CDR3 region has the DNA TGTGCCAGCAGTTACGTGTATGGCTACACCTTC.

The chain combines TRBV30 with TRBJ2-1; the match to TRBD2 covers 8 bases. CDR3 length: 16 amino acids. V lost 5 bases, J lost 0 bases, and 9 bases stayed unmatched. Germline V gene data show CDR1 as GTSNPN and CDR2 as SVGIG (reference sequence). CDR3 region: CAWCSLAGFSYNEQFF. The CDR3 DNA reads TGTGCCTGGTGTTCCCTAGCGGGCTTCTCCTACAATGAGCAGTTCTTC.

This chain connects TRBV29-1 to TRBJ2-1; 7 bases are shared with TRBD2. Looked up from germline, CDR1 is SQVTM and CDR2 is ANQGSEA. The CDR3 covers 11 residues. With V trimmed by 3 bases and J by 8 bases, 1 base remained unmatched. The CDR3 DNA sequence: TGCAGCGTTGAGGCGGGAGATGAGCAGTTCTTC. Its translation is CSVEAGDEQFF.

The chain has TRBV13 and TRBJ2-1, with 10 bases fitting TRBD2. J lost 7 bases, V lost 5 bases, and 5 bases had no gene match. The CDR3 has 14 residues. Germline loops: CDR1 PRHDT, CDR2 FYEKMQ (reference sequence). The CDR3 DNA is TGTGCCAGCAGCCCCGGACTAGCGGAAAATGAGCAGTTCTTC. Amino acids: CASSPGLAENEQFF.

With respect to this clone: Other DNA sequences within the sample encode an identical CDR3. V gene TRBV11-2 combines with J gene TRBJ2-5, with D uncertain. Germline V gene sequence: CDR1 SGHAT, CDR2 FQNNGV. V lost 1 base to trimming and J lost 4 bases, with 4 bases between them. The CDR3 loop spans 12 amino acids. CDR3 sequence (DNA): TGTGCCAGCAGCTTAGTAGGAGAGACCCAGTACTTC. The encoded protein is CASSLVGETQYF.

This chain links TRBV9 with TRBJ2-4; tentatively, D is TRBD2 (5 bases). CDR1 is SGDLS, CDR2 YYNGEE, per germline. Trimming left V 2 bases short and J 3 bases short, with 12 bases between. This CDR3 spans 15 amino acids. The CDR3 reads CASSVSGNGKNIQYF. CDR3 sequence (DNA): TGTGCCAGCAGCGTCTCCGGGAACGGCAAAAACATTCAGTACTTC.

This clone is a singleton in its sample. The rearrangement uses TRBV2 and TRBJ2-3; 9 positions match TRBD1. CDR3 length: 15 residues. The J segment lost 3 bases and the V segment lost 5 bases, leaving 6 bases of the junction unmatched. Germline CDR1 is SNHLY and CDR2 is FYNNEI. CDR3 loop: CASSLTGGSTDTQYF. CDR3 nucleotides: TGTGCCAGCAGTCTAACAGGGGGCTCGACAGATACGCAGTATTTT.

Here the CDR3 DNA reads TGTGCCAGCAGCTTAGAAGTATTGAGATCTGAAAACACTGAAGCTTTCTTT. It yields the protein CASSLEVLRSENTEAFF. This rearrangement joins TRBV7-2 to TRBJ1-1, with D unresolved. The CDR3 loop spans 17 amino acids. Germline CDR1 SGHTA, CDR2 FQGNSA. V dropped 1 base and J dropped 2 bases, with 17 bases sitting between them.

This clone was detected once. The chain couples TRBV7-3 to TRBJ1-2; 9 bases match TRBD1. Trimming took 5 bases from V and 5 from J; bases not matched to a gene: 3. The CDR3 has 13 amino acids. CDR1 SGHTA and CDR2 FQGTGA come from the germline V gene. The CDR3 loop is CASSPGTGYGYTF. The CDR3 coding sequence is TGTGCCAGCAGCCCTGGGACAGGGTATGGCTACACCTTC.

The chain has TRBV9 and TRBJ2-1; 14 nucleotides match TRBD2. V shed 3 bases, J shed 8 bases, and the junction held 10 bases outside the gene matches. The germline V gene encodes CDR1 SGDLS and CDR2 YYNGEE. This CDR3 comprises 17 residues. This chain's CDR3 is CASSAWGLAGVGDEQFF. The CDR3, as DNA: TGTGCCAGCAGCGCGTGGGGACTAGCGGGAGTTGGGGATGAGCAGTTCTTC.

This chain joins TRBV11-1 and TRBJ1-3; D is undetermined. The V end was cut by 5 bases, the J end by 0 bases, with 8 bases between. The germline gives CDR1 SGHAT, CDR2 FQDESV (reference sequence). The CDR3 runs to 14 residues. The DNA for the CDR3 is TGTGCCAGCAGCAACGGTTTCTCTGGAAACACCATATATTTT. Encoded protein: CASSNGFSGNTIYF.

This chain joins TRBV4-1 and TRBJ2-1, with TRBD1 matching 7 bases. J was trimmed by 8 bases and V by 10 bases; bases with no gene match: 14. Germline V gives CDR1 MGHRA, CDR2 YSYEKL. This CDR3 region has 14 residues. Here the CDR3 DNA reads TGCGCCACCCAGACAGGGAGCAGGGTTGATGAGCAGTTCTTC. As protein: CATQTGSRVDEQFF.

The chain has TRBV7-9 and TRBJ2-5, with 8 nucleotides matching TRBD2. The CDR3 spans 13 residues. Germline values: CDR1 SEHNR, CDR2 FQNEAQ (reference sequence). V was pared by 5 bases and J by 5 bases, with 4 bases of the junction left unmatched. DNA for the CDR3: TGTGCCAGCAGCAATAGCGGGGATGAGACCCAGTACTTC. Translation gives CASSNSGDETQYF.

V is TRBV7-9 and J is TRBJ1-2; D call uncertain. V dropped 6 bases and J dropped 2 bases, with 22 bases sitting between them. The length of the CDR3 is 17 residues. Per the germline V gene, CDR1 is SEHNR and CDR2 is FQNEAQ (reference sequence). For the CDR3, the DNA is TGTGCCAGCAGGGAACAACCATCAACCCAATTAAACTATGGCTACACCTTC. Protein sequence: CASREQPSTQLNYGYTF.

Regarding this clone: Other DNA sequences in the same sample also yield this CDR3. The V gene is TRBV7-9, the J gene TRBJ1-2; D remains unclear. Germline CDR1 and CDR2: SEHNR and FQNEAQ (reference sequence). This CDR3 has 12 amino acids. Trimming took 3 bases from V and 2 from J, leaving 4 bases between them. CDR3 amino acids: CASSFGNYGYTF. CDR3 DNA: TGTGCCAGCAGCTTTGGGAACTATGGCTACACCTTC.